These 3 T cell receptor beta chains share one sample of origin, sequenced in a study of shared clonotypes between healthy human individuals. TCRdb keeps only in-frame clones here, not all; method: immunoSEQ multiplex PCR. This table holds about 120,000 clones, 55% to 70% found once. Sequenced sample: memory CD8+ T cells sorted from blood. Subset described: CD45RO+ cells pooled with CCR7-negative TemRA cells. Receptors were obtained from a woman aged 30 to 39 in good health.

The V and J genes are TRBV7-2 and TRBJ2-1, with D possibly matching TRBD2 (5 bases). Germline V CDR1 and CDR2: SGHTA, FQGNSA. This CDR3 has 15 residues. Trimming shortened V by 3 bases and J by 6 bases, and 15 bases separated the two germline ends. As DNA, the CDR3 is TGTGCCAGCAGCTTGATCCGAGAGGGATGCAATGAGCAGTTCTTC. Translated, it gives CASSLIREGCNEQFF.

This clone was found once. The chain uses TRBV5-4 and TRBJ2-5; D is unresolved. Germline CDR1 and CDR2: SGHNT and YYREEE (reference sequence). The CDR3 loop spans 12 amino acids. V was trimmed by 4 bases and J by 3 bases, leaving 7 bases between them. CDR3 sequence reads: CASSADEETQYF. The CDR3 DNA is TGTGCCAGCAGCGCAGACGAAGAGACCCAGTACTTC.

The gene calls are TRBV30 and TRBJ2-7; the D call may be TRBD1 or TRBD2 (5 bases each). Trimming took 5 bases from V and 6 from J, leaving 20 bases between them. Germline CDR1 reads GTSNPN; CDR2 reads SVGIG (reference sequence). The CDR3 contains 14 residues. Here the CDR3 reads CAWSRGDPETEQYF. For the CDR3, the DNA is TGTGCCTGGTCTCGAGGGGACCCAGAAACCGAGCAGTACTTC.